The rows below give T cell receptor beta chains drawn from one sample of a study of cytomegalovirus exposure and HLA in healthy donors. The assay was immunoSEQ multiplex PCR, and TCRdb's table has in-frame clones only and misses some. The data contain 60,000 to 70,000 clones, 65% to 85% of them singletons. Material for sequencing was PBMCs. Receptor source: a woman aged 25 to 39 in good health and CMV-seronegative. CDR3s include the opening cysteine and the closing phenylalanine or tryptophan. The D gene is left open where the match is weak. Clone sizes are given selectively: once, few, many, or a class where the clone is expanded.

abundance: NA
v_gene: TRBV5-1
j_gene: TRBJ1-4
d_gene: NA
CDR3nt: TGCGCCAGCAGCCCCGGGGGGAGTAATGAAAAACTGTTTTTT
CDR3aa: CASSPGGSNEKLFF

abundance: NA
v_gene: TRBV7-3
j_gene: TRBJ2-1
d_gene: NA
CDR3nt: TGTGCCAGCAGCCCGACTACGGGGGCCTACAATGAGCAGTTCTTC
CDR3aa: CASSPTTGAYNEQFF

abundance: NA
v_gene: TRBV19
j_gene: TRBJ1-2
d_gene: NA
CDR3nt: TGTGCCAGTAGTATACCCGGCGGGGCCCTCTATGGCTACACCTTC
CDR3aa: CASSIPGGALYGYTF

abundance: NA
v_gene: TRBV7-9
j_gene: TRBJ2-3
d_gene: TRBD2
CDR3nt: TGTGCCAGCAGCCCAGTCAGCGGGGGGGCCGGAGGCACAGATACGCAGTATTTT
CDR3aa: CASSPVSGGAGGTDTQYF

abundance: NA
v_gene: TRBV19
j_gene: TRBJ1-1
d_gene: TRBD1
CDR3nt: TGTGCCAGTAGTAGGGGACAGGGGCAAACTGAAGCTTTCTTT
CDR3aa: CASSRGQGQTEAFF

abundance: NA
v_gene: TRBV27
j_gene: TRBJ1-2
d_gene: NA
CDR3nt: TGTGCCAGCAGTTTATCAGGGGGGGGTGGGTATGGCTACACCTTC
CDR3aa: CASSLSGGGGYGYTF

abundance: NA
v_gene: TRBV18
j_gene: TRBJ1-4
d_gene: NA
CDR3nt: TGTGCCAGCTCACTCCTGGACAGTAGTGAAAAACTGTTTTTT
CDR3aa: CASSLLDSSEKLFF

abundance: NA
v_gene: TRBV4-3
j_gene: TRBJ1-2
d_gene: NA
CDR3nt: TGCGCCAGCAGCCAAGATATAGCAGAGGACTACACCTTC
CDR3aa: CASSQDIAEDYTF

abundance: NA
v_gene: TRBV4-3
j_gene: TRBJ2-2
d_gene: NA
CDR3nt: TGCGCCAGCAGCCAAGAACCCGGGGGTAGGGCCGGGGAGCTGTTTTTT
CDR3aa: CASSQEPGGRAGELFF

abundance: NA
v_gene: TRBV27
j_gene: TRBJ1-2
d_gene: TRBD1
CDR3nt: TGTGCCAGCAGTCGTACAGGGGGAGATGGCTATGGCTACACCTTC
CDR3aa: CASSRTGGDGYGYTF

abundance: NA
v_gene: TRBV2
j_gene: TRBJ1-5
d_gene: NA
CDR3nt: TGTGCCAGCAGTGAACTTTTCAGCAATCAGCCCCAGCATTTT
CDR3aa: CASSELFSNQPQHF

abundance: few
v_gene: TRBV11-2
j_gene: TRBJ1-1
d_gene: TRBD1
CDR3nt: TGTGCCAGCAGCGTTCGACAGGGAGGCACTGAAGCTTTCTTT
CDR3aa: CASSVRQGGTEAFF

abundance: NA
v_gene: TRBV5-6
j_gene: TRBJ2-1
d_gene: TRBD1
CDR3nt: TGTGCCAGCAGCTTATACGGGACAGGGGTCTACAATGAGCAGTTCTTC
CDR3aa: CASSLYGTGVYNEQFF

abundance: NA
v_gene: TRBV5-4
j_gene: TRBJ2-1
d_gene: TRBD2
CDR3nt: TGTGCCAGCAGCAGGACCGGGACTAGCGCGAACAATGAGCAGTTCTTC
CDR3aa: CASSRTGTSANNEQFF

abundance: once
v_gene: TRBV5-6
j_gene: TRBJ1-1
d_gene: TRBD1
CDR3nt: TGTGCCAGCAGATACAGGGGGCTAAGGACTGAAGCTTTCTTT
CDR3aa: CASRYRGLRTEAFF

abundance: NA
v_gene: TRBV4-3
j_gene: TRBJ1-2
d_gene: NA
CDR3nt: TGCGCCAGCAGCCAGAGAGGACAACAACGCGGCTATGGCTACACCTTC
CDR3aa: CASSQRGQQRGYGYTF

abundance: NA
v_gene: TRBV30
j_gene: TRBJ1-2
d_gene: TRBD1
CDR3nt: TGTGCCTGGAGTGCAAAGACAGGGTTTGGCTACACCTTC
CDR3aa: CAWSAKTGFGYTF

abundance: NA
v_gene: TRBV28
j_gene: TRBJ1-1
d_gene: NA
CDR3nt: TGTGCCAGCAGTCCTACGAGGATGAACACTGAAGCTTTCTTT
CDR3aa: CASSPTRMNTEAFF

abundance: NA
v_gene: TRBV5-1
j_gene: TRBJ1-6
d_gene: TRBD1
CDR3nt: TGCGCCAGCACCCCGTGGACAGGAGATAATTCACCCCTCCACTTT
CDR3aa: CASTPWTGDNSPLHF

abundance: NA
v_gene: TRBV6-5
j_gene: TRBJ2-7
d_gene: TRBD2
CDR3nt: TGTGCCAGCAGTTACGCGGGGGGCTCCTACGAGCAGTACTTC
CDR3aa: CASSYAGGSYEQYF

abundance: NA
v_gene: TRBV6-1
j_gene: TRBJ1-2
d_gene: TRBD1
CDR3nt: TGTGCCAGCAGCCACTATGGACAGGGGAACTATGGCTACACCTTC
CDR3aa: CASSHYGQGNYGYTF

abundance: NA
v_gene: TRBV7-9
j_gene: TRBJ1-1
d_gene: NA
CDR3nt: TGTGCCTACTTCGTCACGCAGAACACTGAAGCTTTCTTT
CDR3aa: CAYFVTQNTEAFF

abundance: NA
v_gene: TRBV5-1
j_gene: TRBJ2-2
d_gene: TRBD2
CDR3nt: TGCGCCAGCAGCTGGGGGGGACCGCTGAACACCGGGGAGCTGTTTTTT
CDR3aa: CASSWGGPLNTGELFF

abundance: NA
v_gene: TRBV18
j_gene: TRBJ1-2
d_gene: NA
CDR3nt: TGTGCCAGCTCAGTGGACAGAGAGGGCTATGGCTACACCTTC
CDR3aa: CASSVDREGYGYTF

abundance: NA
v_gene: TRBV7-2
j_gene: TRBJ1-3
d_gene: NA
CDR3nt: TGTGCCAGTAGGGGGGGAACAGGAAACACCATATATTTT
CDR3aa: CASRGGTGNTIYF

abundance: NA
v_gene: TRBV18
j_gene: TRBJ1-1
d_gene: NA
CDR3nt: TGTGCCAGCTCACCGGGACAATTGAACACTGAAGCTTTCTTT
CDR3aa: CASSPGQLNTEAFF

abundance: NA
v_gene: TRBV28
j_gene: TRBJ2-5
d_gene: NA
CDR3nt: TGTGCCAGCAGCCGACGGACAGTCGCGGAAGGGACCCAGTACTTC
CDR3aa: CASSRRTVAEGTQYF

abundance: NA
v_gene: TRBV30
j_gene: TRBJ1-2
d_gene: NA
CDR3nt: TGTGCCTGGCGACAGAGATCGGGCCATGGCTACACCTTC
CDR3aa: CAWRQRSGHGYTF